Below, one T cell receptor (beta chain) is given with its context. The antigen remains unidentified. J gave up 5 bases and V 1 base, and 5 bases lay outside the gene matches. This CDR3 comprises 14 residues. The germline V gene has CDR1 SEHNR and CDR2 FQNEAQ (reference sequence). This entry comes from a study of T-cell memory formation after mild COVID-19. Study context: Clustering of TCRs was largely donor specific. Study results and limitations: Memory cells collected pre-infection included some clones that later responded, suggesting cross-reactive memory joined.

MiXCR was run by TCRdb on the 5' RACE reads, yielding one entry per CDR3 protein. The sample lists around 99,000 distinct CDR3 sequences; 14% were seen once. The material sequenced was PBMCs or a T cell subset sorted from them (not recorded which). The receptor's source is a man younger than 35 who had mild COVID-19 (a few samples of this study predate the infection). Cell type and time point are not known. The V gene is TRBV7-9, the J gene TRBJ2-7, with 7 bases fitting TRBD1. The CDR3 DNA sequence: TGTGCCAGCAGCTTAGGACAGGGTGCCGACGAGCAGTACTTC. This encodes CASSLGQGADEQYF.